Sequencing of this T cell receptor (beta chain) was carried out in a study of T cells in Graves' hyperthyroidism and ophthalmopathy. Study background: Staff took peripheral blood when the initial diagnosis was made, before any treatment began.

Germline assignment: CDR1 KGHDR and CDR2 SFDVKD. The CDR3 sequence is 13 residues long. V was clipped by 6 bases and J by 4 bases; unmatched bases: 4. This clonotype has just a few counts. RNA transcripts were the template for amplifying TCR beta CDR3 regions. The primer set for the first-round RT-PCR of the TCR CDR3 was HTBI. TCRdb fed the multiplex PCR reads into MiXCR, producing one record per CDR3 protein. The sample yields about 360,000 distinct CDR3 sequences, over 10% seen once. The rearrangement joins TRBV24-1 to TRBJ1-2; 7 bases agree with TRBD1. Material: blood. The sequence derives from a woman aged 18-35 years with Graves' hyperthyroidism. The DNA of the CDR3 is TGTGCCACCAGTCCAGGGGGGAGCTATGGCTACACCTTC. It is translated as CATSPGGSYGYTF.